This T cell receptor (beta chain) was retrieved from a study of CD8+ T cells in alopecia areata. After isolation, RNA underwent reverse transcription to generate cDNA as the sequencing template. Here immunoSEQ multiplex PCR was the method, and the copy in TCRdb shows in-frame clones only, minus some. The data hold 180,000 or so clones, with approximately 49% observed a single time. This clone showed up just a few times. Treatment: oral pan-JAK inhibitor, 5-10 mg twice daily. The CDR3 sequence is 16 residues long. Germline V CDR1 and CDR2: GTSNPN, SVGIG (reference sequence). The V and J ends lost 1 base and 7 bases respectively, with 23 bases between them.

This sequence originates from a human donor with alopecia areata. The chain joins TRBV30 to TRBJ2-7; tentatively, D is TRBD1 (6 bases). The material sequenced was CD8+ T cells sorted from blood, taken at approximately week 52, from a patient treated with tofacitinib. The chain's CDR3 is CAWSGGGKTPAREQYF. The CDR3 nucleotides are TGTGCCTGGAGTGGAGGGGGAAAGACCCCAGCGCGGGAGCAGTACTTC.